The present T cell receptor beta chain was sequenced within a study of cytomegalovirus exposure and HLA in healthy donors. The CDR3 spans 16 residues. CDR1 and CDR2 from the germline V gene are SGHRS and YFSETQ. Trimming left V 0 bases short and J 2 bases short, with 12 bases between. The PCR employed 60 Vbeta primers together with 13 Jbeta primers. Sequencing used immunoSEQ multiplex PCR; TCRdb keeps in-frame clones, though not all of them. The table shows approximately 88,000 clones, with 76% occurring only once. Source material: PBMCs. This sequence was found in a man aged 30-40 years in good health and CMV-seropositive. This chain joins TRBV5-1 and TRBJ1-5; TRBD1 is a possible D gene (5 bases). The CDR3 sequence: CASSLGDVGGNQPQHF. The CDR3 DNA sequence: TGCGCCAGCAGCTTGGGAGACGTAGGGGGCAATCAGCCCCAGCATTTT.